A single sample is the source of the 25 T cell receptor beta chains below, sequenced in a study of shared clonotypes between healthy human individuals. TCRdb's table, derived via immunoSEQ multiplex PCR, lists solely in-frame clones and lacks some. Altogether about 1.5 million clones are present, 95% to 99% being singletons, with the ten largest covering 0.4% to 0.45%. The sequencing sample was made of naive CD4+ T cells sorted from blood. As to subset: CD45RA+ positively selected. Receptors originate from a man aged 25-45 years in good health.

The chain recombines TRBV10-3 with TRBJ1-1; no firm D call. The CDR3 consists of 13 residues. V lost 6 bases, J lost 2 bases, and 10 bases lay in between. CDR1 ENHRY and CDR2 SYGVKD come from the germline V gene. DNA of the CDR3: TGTGCCATCAGATTCCCGGGAAACACTGAAGCTTTCTTT. The encoded protein is CAIRFPGNTEAFF.

V and J are TRBV30 and TRBJ1-3; D may be TRBD1 (5 bases). V was shortened by 1 base and J by 0 bases, with 13 bases between the two germline ends. This CDR3 contains 16 residues. Germline V gene data show CDR1 as GTSNPN and CDR2 as SVGIG (reference sequence). CDR3 bases: TGTGCCTGGAGTGGACAGTTGAGAACCTCTGGAAACACCATATATTTT. Translated: CAWSGQLRTSGNTIYF.

V usage is TRBV5-1 and J usage is TRBJ2-2; the match to TRBD2 covers 7 bases. Per the germline V gene, CDR1 is SGHRS and CDR2 is YFSETQ. V gave up 5 bases and J gave up 2 bases; unmatched junction bases: 9. The CDR3 sequence is 16 residues long. The CDR3 region has the DNA TGCGCCAGCAGGAACGGCGGGAGAGGCAACACCGGGGAGCTGTTTTTT. Encoded protein: CASRNGGRGNTGELFF.

V usage is TRBV6-8 and J usage is TRBJ2-7; 8 bases are a match to TRBD1. CDR3 length equals 15 residues. With V trimmed by 1 base and J by 5 bases, 7 bases remained unmatched. CDR1 and CDR2 (germline): MNHGY, SAAAGT. The CDR3 DNA sequence: TGTGCCAGCAGTTACTATTCGGGACAGGACCACGAGCAGTACTTC. It is translated as CASSYYSGQDHEQYF.

The chain recombines TRBV27 with TRBJ1-5; possibly TRBD1 for D (6 bases). The germline V gene has CDR1 MNHEY and CDR2 SMNVEV (reference sequence). Trimming cost V 2 bases and J 0 bases, with 20 bases left between them. This CDR3 spans 19 amino acids. CDR3 amino acids: CASSLRQKGGDYSNQPQHF. The CDR3 DNA reads as TGTGCCAGCAGTTTAAGACAAAAAGGGGGAGATTATAGCAATCAGCCCCAGCATTTT.

The chain carries TRBV10-1 and TRBJ2-5; TRBD2 agrees at 9 bases. Per germline, CDR1 WNHNN and CDR2 SYGVQD (reference sequence). This CDR3 region has 16 residues. The V and J ends lost 4 bases and 5 bases, in that order; junction bases with no gene match: 11. The CDR3 here is CASSGSGGTSFETQYF. The CDR3 bases are TGCGCCAGCAGTGGCTCTGGAGGGACTAGCTTCGAGACCCAGTACTTC.

The chain couples TRBV18 to TRBJ2-1, with D tentatively TRBD1 or TRBD2 (5 bases each). Deletions cut 3 bases from V and 7 bases from J, with 34 bases between. The CDR3 has 21 amino acids. Germline V gene data show CDR1 as KGHSH and CDR2 as LQKENI. The chain's CDR3 is CASSPKGAYPGPKGGFNEQFF. Written as DNA, the CDR3 is TGTGCCAGCTCACCTAAAGGGGCATATCCGGGACCCAAGGGTGGATTTAATGAGCAGTTCTTC.

The rearrangement joins TRBV27 to TRBJ2-1; TRBD2 matches 12 bases. Germline CDR1 and CDR2: MNHEY and SMNVEV (reference sequence). The CDR3 has 15 amino acids. V gave up 5 bases and J gave up 9 bases; unmatched junction bases: 8. The CDR3 bases are TGTGCCAGCAGTCCCCGACTAGCGGGAGATACTGAGCAGTTCTTC. Protein: CASSPRLAGDTEQFF.

The chain joins TRBV7-6 to TRBJ2-3; no definite D call. This CDR3 is built from 12 residues. V lost 1 base and J 7 bases, leaving 6 bases between the germline ends. In germline, CDR1 is SGHVS, CDR2 FNYEAQ. The CDR3 protein is CASSLERNTQYF. CDR3 in DNA: TGTGCCAGCAGCTTAGAGCGAAATACGCAGTATTTT.

This clone was seen just once. V gene TRBV7-6 combines with J gene TRBJ2-7; 7 nucleotides agree with TRBD1. The CDR3 sequence is 16 residues long. V lost 4 bases and J lost 5; bases outside the gene matches: 14. Germline assignment: CDR1 SGHVS and CDR2 FNYEAQ. In nucleotides, the CDR3 is TGTGCCAGCAGCTACTACAGGGGTGAAATGCTCCACGAGCAGTACTTC. It codes for CASSYYRGEMLHEQYF.

CDR3 in DNA: TGTGCCAGCAGCGTGACGGCTGACAGCAGCTCCTACGAGCAGTACTTC. It is translated as CASSVTADSSSYEQYF. V is TRBV7-9 and J is TRBJ2-7; weak D call: TRBD1 (5 bases). Per the germline V gene, CDR1 is SEHNR and CDR2 is FQNEAQ (reference sequence). V was cut by 5 bases and J by 0 bases, with 17 bases left in between. The CDR3 is 16 amino acids.

The V call is TRBV11-2, the J call TRBJ2-7, with 9 bases matching TRBD1. The germline V gene encodes CDR1 SGHAT and CDR2 FQNNGV. CDR3 length: 15 residues. The V segment lost 1 base and the J segment 3 bases; nucleotides outside the gene matches: 4. CDR3 sequence reads: CASSLGTGGIYEQYF. The CDR3 coding sequence is TGTGCCAGCAGCTTAGGAACAGGGGGCATCTACGAGCAGTACTTC.

The V call is TRBV27, the J call TRBJ2-2; 9 nucleotides align to TRBD2. The junction had 6 bases not matched to a gene; V was cut back by 6 bases and J by 4 bases. The CDR3 length is 15 residues. Germline loops: CDR1 MNHEY, CDR2 SMNVEV (reference sequence). This CDR3 reads CASSGAGGSTGELFF. The CDR3 region has the DNA TGTGCCAGCAGCGGAGCGGGAGGATCCACCGGGGAGCTGTTTTTT.

This sequence joins TRBV11-2 and TRBJ2-7, with 13 bases lining up with TRBD2. Trimming took 4 bases from V and 2 from J; bases not matched to a gene: 2. Germline CDR1 and CDR2: SGHAT and FQNNGV. The CDR3 consists of 15 residues. The CDR3 DNA is TGTGCCAGCAGCTGGGGACTAGCGGGACCCTACGAGCAGTACTTC. This sequence encodes CASSWGLAGPYEQYF.

The chain links TRBV11-3 to TRBJ2-2, with TRBD1 identical over 9 bases. The germline V gene encodes CDR1 SGHNT and CDR2 YENEEA. Unmatched junction bases numbered 6, after V lost 3 bases and J lost 7 bases. The CDR3 has 15 amino acids. CDR3 region: CASSLGQGSIGELFF. CDR3 in DNA: TGTGCCAGCAGCTTGGGACAGGGATCAATCGGGGAGCTGTTTTTT.

The chain recombines TRBV5-5 with TRBJ2-3, with no clear D. Germline V lookup: CDR1 SGHKS, CDR2 YYEKEE (reference sequence). The CDR3 sequence is 12 residues long. V lost 4 bases and J 10 bases, leaving 13 bases between the germline ends. The CDR3 loop reads CASSVRPPPQYF. CDR3 nucleotides: TGTGCCAGCAGCGTCAGGCCCCCGCCGCAGTATTTT.

This chain links TRBV10-3 with TRBJ2-6, with D possibly matching TRBD1 (5 bases). The CDR3 totals 17 residues. Germline assignment: CDR1 ENHRY and CDR2 SYGVKD. Trimming stripped 2 bases from V and 1 base from J, with 12 bases between. For the CDR3, the DNA is TGTGCCATCAGTGAGGACAGACTCGGGTCTGGGGCCAACGTCCTGACTTTC. Encoded protein: CAISEDRLGSGANVLTF.

The chain recombines TRBV5-1 with TRBJ1-1; 9 nucleotides agree with TRBD1. The CDR3 is 14 amino acids. Trimming cost V 1 base and J 10 bases; bases outside gene matches: 8. The germline V gene has CDR1 SGHRS and CDR2 YFSETQ. The chain's CDR3 is CASSLQRQGDRAFF. The CDR3 region has the DNA TGCGCCAGCAGCTTGCAGCGACAGGGGGACAGAGCTTTCTTT.

V usage is TRBV7-9 and J usage is TRBJ2-1, with 9 bases that match TRBD2. The junction had 13 bases not matched to a gene; V was cut back by 4 bases and J by 3 bases. The CDR3 extends over 18 amino acids. Germline V gives CDR1 SEHNR, CDR2 FQNEAQ (reference sequence). The CDR3: CASSSPRASGNIYNEQFF. The CDR3 nucleotides are TGTGCCAGCAGCTCCCCGAGGGCTAGCGGGAACATCTACAATGAGCAGTTCTTC.

Written as DNA, the CDR3 is TGTGCCAGCAGCTTAGGGCTCGAGACCGGGGAGCTGTTTTTT. Translated, it gives CASSLGLETGELFF. This chain joins TRBV11-3 and TRBJ2-2; D gene uncertain. In germline, CDR1 is SGHNT, CDR2 YENEEA. Trimming left V 1 base short and J 5 bases short, with 8 bases between. The CDR3 spans 14 residues.

The chain carries TRBV25-1 and TRBJ1-1, with D unclear. Germline V gene data show CDR1 as MGHDK and CDR2 as SYGVNS. The CDR3 is made up of 13 amino acids. Trimming shortened V by 3 bases and J by 0 bases, and 5 bases separated the two germline ends. The CDR3 region is CASSDRMNTEAFF. In DNA form, the CDR3 reads TGTGCCAGCAGTGATCGGATGAACACTGAAGCTTTCTTT.

This chain connects TRBV28 to TRBJ2-1, with TRBD2 as a possible D gene (5 bases). This CDR3 spans 16 amino acids. Trimming removed 1 base from V and 0 bases from J, with 10 bases in between. Germline loops: CDR1 MDHEN, CDR2 SYDVKM. CDR3 residues: CASSLYPAASYNEQFF. For the CDR3, the DNA is TGTGCCAGCAGTTTATATCCAGCGGCCTCCTACAATGAGCAGTTCTTC.

The V call is TRBV5-6, the J call TRBJ2-6; TRBD1 or TRBD2 may be the D gene (5 bases each). In germline, CDR1 is SGHDT, CDR2 YYEEEE. The V end lost 4 bases, the J end lost 1 base, and 18 bases lay between the germline ends. CDR3 size: 18 residues. The CDR3 region is CASSSKGPIPSGANVLTF. As DNA, the CDR3 is TGTGCCAGCAGCAGCAAGGGACCGATCCCTTCTGGGGCCAACGTCCTGACTTTC.

Note on this clone: The junction does not match germline at one end; this may be a read error. V is TRBV11-3 and J is TRBJ2-5; D may be TRBD2 (5 bases). The CDR3 is 15 residues long. Germline lookup yields CDR1 SGHNT and CDR2 YENEEA. The CDR3 spells CASSQYREAQETQYF. CDR3 nucleotide sequence: TGCGCCAGCAGCCAGTACCGGGAAGCACAAGAGACCCAGTACTTC.

This chain links TRBV6-1 with TRBJ1-2; the D is unclear. Trimming pared 2 bases from V and 0 bases from J, leaving 4 bases between. Looked up from germline, CDR1 is MNHNS and CDR2 is SASEGT. The CDR3 spans 13 residues. The CDR3 sequence: CASSENANYGYTF. The DNA for the CDR3 is TGTGCCAGCAGTGAAAATGCTAACTATGGCTACACCTTC.